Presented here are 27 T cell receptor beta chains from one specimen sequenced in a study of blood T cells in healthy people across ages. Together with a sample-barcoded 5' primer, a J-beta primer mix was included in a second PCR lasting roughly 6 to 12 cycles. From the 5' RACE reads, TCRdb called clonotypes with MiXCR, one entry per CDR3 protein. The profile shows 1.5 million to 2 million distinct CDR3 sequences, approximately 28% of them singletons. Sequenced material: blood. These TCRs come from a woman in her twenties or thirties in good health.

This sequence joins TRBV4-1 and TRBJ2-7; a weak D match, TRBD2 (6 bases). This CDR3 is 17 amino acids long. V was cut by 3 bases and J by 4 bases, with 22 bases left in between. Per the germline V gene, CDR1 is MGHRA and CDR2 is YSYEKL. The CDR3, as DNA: TGCGCCAGCAGCCATGGCCTCGTCCCGGGACGGGAGTACGAGCAGTACTTC. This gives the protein CASSHGLVPGREYEQYF.

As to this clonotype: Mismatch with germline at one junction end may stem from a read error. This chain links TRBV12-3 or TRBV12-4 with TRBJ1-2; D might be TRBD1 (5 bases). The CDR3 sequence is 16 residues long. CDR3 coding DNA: TGTGCCAGCAGGCCGGGGGGAGGACACCAGTTCTATGACTACACCTTC. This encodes CASRPGGGHQFYDYTF.

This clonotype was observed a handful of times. The CDR3 DNA reads as TGTGCCAGCAGCGCCATGCCCCAGGGAAGACAAGAGACCCAGTACTTC. It codes for CASSAMPQGRQETQYF. J is TRBJ2-5 and V is TRBV7-3; D possibly corresponds to TRBD1 (5 bases). Germline V gives CDR1 SGHTA, CDR2 FQGTGA. V was trimmed by 5 bases and J by 2 bases, leaving 18 bases between them. The CDR3 runs 16 residues.

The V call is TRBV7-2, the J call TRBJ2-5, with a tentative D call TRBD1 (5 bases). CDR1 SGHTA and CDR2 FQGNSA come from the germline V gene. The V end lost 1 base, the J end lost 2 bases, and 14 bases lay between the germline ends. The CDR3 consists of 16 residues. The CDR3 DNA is TGTGCCAGCAGCTTAGACTACCGGACAAAACAAGAGACCCAGTACTTC. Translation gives CASSLDYRTKQETQYF. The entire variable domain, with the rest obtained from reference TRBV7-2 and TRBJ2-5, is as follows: GAGVSQSPSNKVTEKGKDVELRCDPISGHTALYWYRQSLGQGLEFLIYFQGNSAPDKSGLPSDRFSAERTGGSVSTLTIQRTQQEDSAVYLCASSLDYRTKQETQYFGPGTRLLVL.

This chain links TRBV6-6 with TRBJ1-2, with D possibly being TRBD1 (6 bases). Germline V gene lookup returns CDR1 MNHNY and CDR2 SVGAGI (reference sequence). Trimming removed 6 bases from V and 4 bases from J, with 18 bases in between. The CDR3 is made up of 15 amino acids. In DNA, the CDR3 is TGTGCCAGCAGAACCGGGGGGGCGCAAGGCTATGGCTACACCTTC. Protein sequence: CASRTGGAQGYGYTF.

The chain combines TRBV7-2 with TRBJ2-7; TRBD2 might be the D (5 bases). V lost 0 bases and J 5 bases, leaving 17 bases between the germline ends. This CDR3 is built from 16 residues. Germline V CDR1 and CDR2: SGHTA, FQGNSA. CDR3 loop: CASSLAVPVVGDEQYF. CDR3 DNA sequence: TGTGCCAGCAGCTTAGCCGTTCCCGTCGTCGGGGACGAGCAGTACTTC.

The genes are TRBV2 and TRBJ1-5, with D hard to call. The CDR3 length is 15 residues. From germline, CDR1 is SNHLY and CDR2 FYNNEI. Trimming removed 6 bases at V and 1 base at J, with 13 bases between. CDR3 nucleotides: TGTGCCAGCAGAAAGGAAGGAGGGAGCAATCAGCCCCAGCATTTT. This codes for CASRKEGGSNQPQHF.

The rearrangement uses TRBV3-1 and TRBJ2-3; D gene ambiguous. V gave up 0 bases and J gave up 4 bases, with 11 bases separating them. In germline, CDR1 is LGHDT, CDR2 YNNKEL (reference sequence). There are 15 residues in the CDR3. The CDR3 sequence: CASSQDQTRPDTQYF. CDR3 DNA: TGTGCCAGCAGCCAAGATCAAACCCGCCCAGATACGCAGTATTTT.

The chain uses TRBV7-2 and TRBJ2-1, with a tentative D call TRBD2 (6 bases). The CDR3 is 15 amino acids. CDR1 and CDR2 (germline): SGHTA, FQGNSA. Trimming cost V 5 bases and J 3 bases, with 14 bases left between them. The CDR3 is CASSLGGHNYNEQFF. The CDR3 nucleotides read TGTGCCAGCAGCCTGGGAGGCCATAACTACAATGAGCAGTTCTTC.

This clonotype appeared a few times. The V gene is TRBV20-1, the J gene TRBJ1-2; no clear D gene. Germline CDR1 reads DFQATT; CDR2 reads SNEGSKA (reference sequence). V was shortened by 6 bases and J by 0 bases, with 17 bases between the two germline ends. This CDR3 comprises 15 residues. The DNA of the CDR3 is TGCAGTGCCCCCAAACCAACCGGGACTAACTATGGCTACACCTTC. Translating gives CSAPKPTGTNYGYTF.

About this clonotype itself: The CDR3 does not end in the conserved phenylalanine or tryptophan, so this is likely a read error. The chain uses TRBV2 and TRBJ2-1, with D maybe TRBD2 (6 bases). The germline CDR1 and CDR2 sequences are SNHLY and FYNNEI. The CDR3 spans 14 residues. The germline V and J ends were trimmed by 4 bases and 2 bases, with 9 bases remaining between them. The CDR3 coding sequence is TGTGCCAGCAGTGTACGGGAGCCCTACAATGAGCAGTTCGTC. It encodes CASSVREPYNEQFV.

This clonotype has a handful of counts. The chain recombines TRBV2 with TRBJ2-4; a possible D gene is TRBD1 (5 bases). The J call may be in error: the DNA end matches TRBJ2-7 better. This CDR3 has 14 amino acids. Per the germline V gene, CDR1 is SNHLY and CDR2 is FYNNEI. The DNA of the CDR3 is TGTGCCAGCAGTGAGACAGAGCCGTCGGGCGAGCAGTACTTC. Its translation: CASSETEPSGEQYF.

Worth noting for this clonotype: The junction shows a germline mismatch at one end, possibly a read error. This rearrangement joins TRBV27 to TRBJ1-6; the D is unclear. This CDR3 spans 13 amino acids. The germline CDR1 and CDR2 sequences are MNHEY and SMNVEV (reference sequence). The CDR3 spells CASTDTYNSPPHF. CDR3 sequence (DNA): TGTGCCAGCACCGACACCTATAATTCACCCCCCCACTTT.

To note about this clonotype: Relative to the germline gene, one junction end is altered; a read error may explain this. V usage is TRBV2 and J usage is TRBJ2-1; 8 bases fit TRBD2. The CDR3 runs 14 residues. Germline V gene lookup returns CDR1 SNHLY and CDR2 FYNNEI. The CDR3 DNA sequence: TGTGCCAGCAGTGAAAGTCTAGCGGGCTACGAGCAGTGCTTC. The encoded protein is CASSESLAGYEQCF.

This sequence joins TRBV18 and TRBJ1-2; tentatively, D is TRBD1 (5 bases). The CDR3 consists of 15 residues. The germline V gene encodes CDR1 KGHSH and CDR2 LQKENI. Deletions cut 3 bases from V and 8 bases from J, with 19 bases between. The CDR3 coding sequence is TGTGCCAGCTCACCGGGCGTGGGGGGACGTGAAGGCTACACCTTC. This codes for CASSPGVGGREGYTF.

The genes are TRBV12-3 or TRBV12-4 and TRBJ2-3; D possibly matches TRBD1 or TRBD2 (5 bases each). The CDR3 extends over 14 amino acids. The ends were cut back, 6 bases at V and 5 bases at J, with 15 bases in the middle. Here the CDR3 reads CASSPRGRQDTQYF. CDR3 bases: TGTGCCAGCAGCCCTCGGGGACGGCAAGATACGCAGTATTTT.

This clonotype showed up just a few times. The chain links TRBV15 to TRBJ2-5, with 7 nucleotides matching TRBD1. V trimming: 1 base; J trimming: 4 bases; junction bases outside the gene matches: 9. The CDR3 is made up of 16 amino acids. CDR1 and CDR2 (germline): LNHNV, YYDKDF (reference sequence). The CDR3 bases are TGTGCCACCAGCAGAGCACTGACAGGGAGAGGAGAGACCCAGTACTTC. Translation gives CATSRALTGRGETQYF.

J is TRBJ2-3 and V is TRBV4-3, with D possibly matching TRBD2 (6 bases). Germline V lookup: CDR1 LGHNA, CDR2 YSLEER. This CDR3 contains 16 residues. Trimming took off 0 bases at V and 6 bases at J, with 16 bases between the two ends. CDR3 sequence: CASSQEEGGEWDTQYF. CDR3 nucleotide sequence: TGCGCCAGCAGCCAAGAGGAGGGCGGGGAATGGGATACGCAGTATTTT.

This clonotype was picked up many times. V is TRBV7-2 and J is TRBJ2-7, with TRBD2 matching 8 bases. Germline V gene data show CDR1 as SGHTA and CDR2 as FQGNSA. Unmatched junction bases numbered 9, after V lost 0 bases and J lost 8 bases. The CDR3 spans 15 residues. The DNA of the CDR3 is TGTGCCAGCAGCTTAGCGCATAGCGGGACATCGAAGCAGTACTTC. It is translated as CASSLAHSGTSKQYF.

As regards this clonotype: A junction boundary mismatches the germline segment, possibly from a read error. The CDR3 region has the DNA TGCGCCGGCAGCCAAGATTACGGCTACACCTTC. Encoded protein: CAGSQDYGYTF. V usage is TRBV4-1 and J usage is TRBJ1-2, with D unclear. Germline V CDR1 and CDR2: MGHRA, YSYEKL. CDR3 length: 11 amino acids.

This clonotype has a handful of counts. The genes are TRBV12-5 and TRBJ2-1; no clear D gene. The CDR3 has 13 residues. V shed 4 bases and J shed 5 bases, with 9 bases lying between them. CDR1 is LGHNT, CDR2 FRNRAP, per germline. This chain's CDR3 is CASGSLSHNEQFF. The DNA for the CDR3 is TGTGCTAGTGGTTCACTATCCCACAATGAGCAGTTCTTC.

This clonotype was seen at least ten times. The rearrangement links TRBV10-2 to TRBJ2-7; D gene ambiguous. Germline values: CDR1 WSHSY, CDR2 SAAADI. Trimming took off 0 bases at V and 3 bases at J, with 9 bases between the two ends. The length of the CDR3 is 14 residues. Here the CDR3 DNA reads TGCGCCAGCAGTGAGTCGACGGCCTACTACGAGCAGTACTTC. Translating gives CASSESTAYYEQYF.

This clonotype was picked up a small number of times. The CDR3 is CASSPTTGIQPQHF. The DNA for the CDR3 is TGCGCCAGCAGCCCAACGACAGGGATTCAGCCCCAGCATTTT. The chain couples TRBV5-1 to TRBJ1-5; 7 bases line up with TRBD1. V shed 4 bases, J shed 6 bases, and the junction held 7 bases outside the gene matches. The CDR3 is 14 amino acids. Germline assignment: CDR1 SGHRS and CDR2 YFSETQ.

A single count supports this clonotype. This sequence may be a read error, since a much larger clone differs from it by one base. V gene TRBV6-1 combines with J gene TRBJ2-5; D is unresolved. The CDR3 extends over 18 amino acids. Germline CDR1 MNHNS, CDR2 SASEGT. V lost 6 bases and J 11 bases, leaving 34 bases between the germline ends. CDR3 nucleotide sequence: TGTGCCAGCAGGCAAGGATCTAGTCCTACCTTGATGTGGAATGAGCAGTACTTC. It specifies CASRQGSSPTLMWNEQYF.

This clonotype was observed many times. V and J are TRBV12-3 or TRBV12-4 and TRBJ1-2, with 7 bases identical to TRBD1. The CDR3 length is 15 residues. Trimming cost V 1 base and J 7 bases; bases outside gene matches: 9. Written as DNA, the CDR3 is TGTGCCAGCAGTTTAGGCGACAGGGTAGAGGTTGGCTACACCTTC. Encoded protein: CASSLGDRVEVGYTF.

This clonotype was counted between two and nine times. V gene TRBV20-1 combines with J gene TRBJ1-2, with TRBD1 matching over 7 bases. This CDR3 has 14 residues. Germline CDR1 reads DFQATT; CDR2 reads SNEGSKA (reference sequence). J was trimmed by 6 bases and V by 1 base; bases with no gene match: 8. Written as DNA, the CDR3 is TGCAGTGCTAGAGGGGGCCAGGGGGTGCATGGCTACACCTTC. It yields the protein CSARGGQGVHGYTF.

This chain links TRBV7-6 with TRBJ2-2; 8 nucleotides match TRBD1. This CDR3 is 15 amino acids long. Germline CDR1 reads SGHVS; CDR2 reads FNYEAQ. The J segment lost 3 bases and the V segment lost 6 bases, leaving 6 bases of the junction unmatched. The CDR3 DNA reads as TGTGCCAGCAGAAGACAGGGGTCCGACACCGGGGAGCTGTTTTTT. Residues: CASRRQGSDTGELFF.